Listed below are T cell receptor beta chains from one sample, sequenced in a study of PD-L1 blockade in urothelial cancer. Assay used: immunoSEQ multiplex PCR; TCRdb lists only in-frame clones, some missing. The table lists around 29,000 clones, roughly 84% of them singletons, with 2.5% to 3.5% in the top ten. The source material was PBMCs, sampled around atezolizumab (anti-PD-L1) treatment. The receptors were sampled from a man between 65 and 85 years old with urothelial cancer. The CDR3 runs from the conserved cysteine through the conserved F or W. The order of the fields is D gene, clone size, V gene, J gene, CDR3 protein, CDR3 DNA. D genes are given only for firm matches. Where a row states a size, it is once, few, many or the class of an expanded clone; other rows omit it.

d_gene: TRBD2; abundance: -; v_gene: TRBV19; j_gene: TRBJ2-7; CDR3aa: CASSKLAGTYEQYF; CDR3nt: TGTGCCAGTAGTAAACTAGCGGGGACCTACGAGCAGTACTTC
d_gene: TRBD1; abundance: -; v_gene: TRBV19; j_gene: TRBJ2-3; CDR3aa: CASSARQGIPDTQYF; CDR3nt: TGTGCCAGTAGTGCCCGACAGGGTATCCCAGATACGCAGTATTTT
d_gene: TRBD2; abundance: -; v_gene: TRBV5-4; j_gene: TRBJ2-5; CDR3aa: CASSGTSGIGETQYF; CDR3nt: TGTGCCAGCAGCGGGACTAGCGGGATCGGAGAGACCCAGTACTTC
d_gene: TRBD1; abundance: -; v_gene: TRBV7-9; j_gene: TRBJ1-1; CDR3aa: CASSLGGRQGNTEAFF; CDR3nt: TGTGCCAGCAGCTTAGGAGGAAGACAGGGGAACACTGAAGCTTTCTTT
d_gene: TRBD1; abundance: once; v_gene: TRBV6-1; j_gene: TRBJ2-5; CDR3aa: CASIWGQKETQYF; CDR3nt: TGTGCCAGCATTTGGGGACAGAAAGAGACCCAGTACTTC
d_gene: -; abundance: -; v_gene: TRBV6-5; j_gene: TRBJ1-1; CDR3aa: CASSYLPGAEAFF; CDR3nt: TGTGCCAGCAGTTACCTCCCAGGGGCTGAAGCTTTCTTT
d_gene: TRBD2; abundance: -; v_gene: TRBV4-2; j_gene: TRBJ2-5; CDR3aa: CASSQGQLAGGSETQYF; CDR3nt: TGTGCCAGCAGCCAAGGTCAGCTAGCGGGAGGTTCAGAGACCCAGTACTTC
d_gene: TRBD2; abundance: -; v_gene: TRBV7-2; j_gene: TRBJ2-7; CDR3aa: CASSPGGAGTYEQYF; CDR3nt: TGTGCCAGCAGTCCGGGGGGGGCAGGGACCTACGAGCAGTACTTC
d_gene: TRBD1; abundance: -; v_gene: TRBV6-5; j_gene: TRBJ1-1; CDR3aa: CASRQQGGAFF; CDR3nt: TGTGCCAGCAGGCAACAGGGGGGTGCTTTCTTT
d_gene: -; abundance: -; v_gene: TRBV4-1; j_gene: TRBJ1-2; CDR3aa: CASSQDAGAFGYTF; CDR3nt: TGCGCCAGCAGCCAAGACGCAGGGGCGTTTGGCTACACCTTC